The 12 T cell receptor beta chains below all came from one sample that was sequenced in a study of T cells after yellow fever vaccination. TCRdb redid the calling of the 5' RACE reads with MiXCR, one entry per CDR3 protein. The repertoire holds 300,000 or so distinct CDR3 sequences, with about an eighth as singletons. Sequencing was performed on CD4+ T cells sorted from PBMCs, taken 45 days after the yellow fever booster vaccination. The receptors were sampled from a man aged 30 to 39 who received the YFV17D yellow fever vaccine.

This clonotype came up many times. The chain couples TRBV29-1 to TRBJ1-1; D uncertain. The CDR3 is made up of 14 amino acids. Trimming removed 4 bases at V and 2 bases at J, with 14 bases between. The germline gives CDR1 SQVTM, CDR2 ANQGSEA. The CDR3 coding sequence is TGCAGCGTTGGAAGGAAGGATTCAAACACTGAAGCTTTCTTT. Protein: CSVGRKDSNTEAFF.

The CDR3 bases are TGCGCCACTTCATGGGGGGCTTCCTACAATGAGCAGTTCTTC. It yields the protein CATSWGASYNEQFF. The chain is built from TRBV5-1 and TRBJ2-1; D is perhaps TRBD1 or TRBD2 (6 bases each). V was clipped by 9 bases and J by 1 base, with 14 bases between them. Per the germline V gene, CDR1 is SGHRS and CDR2 is YFSETQ. This CDR3 contains 14 residues.

The rearrangement uses TRBV29-1 and TRBJ2-5; D uncertain. Germline V gives CDR1 SQVTM, CDR2 ANQGSEA. Trimming shortened V by 3 bases and J by 4 bases, and 6 bases separated the two germline ends. CDR3 length equals 11 residues. The CDR3 loop is CSVDMPETQYF. As DNA, the CDR3 is TGCAGCGTTGATATGCCAGAGACCCAGTACTTC.

This chain uses TRBV20-1 with TRBJ2-5; D may be TRBD2 (5 bases). The germline CDR1 and CDR2 sequences are DFQATT and SNEGSKA (reference sequence). The CDR3 runs to 12 residues. Here the CDR3 DNA reads TGCAGCAGGACGGGGAATATGGTGACCCAGTACTTC. Its protein is CSRTGNMVTQYF.

This sequence joins TRBV2 and TRBJ2-3, with TRBD2 matching 13 bases. The CDR3 contains 17 residues. Unmatched junction bases numbered 3, after V lost 1 base and J lost 2 bases. Germline lookup yields CDR1 SNHLY and CDR2 FYNNEI. CDR3 sequence reads: CASSEGLAGGFTDTQYF. For the CDR3, the DNA is TGTGCCAGCAGTGAAGGACTAGCGGGAGGTTTCACAGATACGCAGTATTTT.

This clonotype was recorded a few times. The V gene is TRBV6-2 or TRBV6-3, the J gene TRBJ2-5; no clear D gene. There are 12 residues in the CDR3. The V end lost 2 bases, the J end lost 1 base, and 2 bases lay between the germline ends. Germline V gene sequence: CDR1 MNHEY, CDR2 SVGEGT. This CDR3 is CASSYGQETQYF. In DNA form, the CDR3 reads TGTGCCAGCAGTTACGGCCAAGAGACCCAGTACTTC.

The chain couples TRBV7-2 to TRBJ2-2; possibly TRBD2 for D (6 bases). Deletions cut 1 base from V and 4 bases from J, with 10 bases between. Per germline, CDR1 SGHTA and CDR2 FQGNSA. CDR3 length: 15 amino acids. The CDR3 region has the DNA TGTGCCAGCAGCTTAGGGTTGACTAGCACCGGGGAGCTGTTTTTT. It translates to CASSLGLTSTGELFF.

This clonotype was recorded many times. In nucleotides, the CDR3 is TGTGCCAGCAGCTTAGTCCACACAGATACGCAGTATTTT. Protein sequence: CASSLVHTDTQYF. The rearrangement uses TRBV7-8 and TRBJ2-3; D ambiguous. Germline V gene data show CDR1 as SGHVS and CDR2 as FQNEAQ. The CDR3 contains 13 residues. The germline V and J ends were trimmed by 1 base and 2 bases, with 4 bases remaining between them.

The V gene is TRBV4-3, the J gene TRBJ1-3; D is ambiguous. The CDR3 is 15 residues long. V was pared by 0 bases and J by 1 base, with 7 bases between. Germline lookup yields CDR1 LGHNA and CDR2 YSLEER. The CDR3 coding sequence is TGCGCCAGCAGCCAAGATTTTCAGTCTGGAAACACCATATATTTT. Its translation is CASSQDFQSGNTIYF.

There are a few counts of this clonotype. This chain connects TRBV10-3 to TRBJ1-2; no clear D. The V gene's germline CDR1 is ENHRY and CDR2 SYGVKD. The CDR3 is made up of 13 amino acids. The V end lost 4 bases, the J end lost 0 bases, and 6 bases lay between the germline ends. The CDR3 region is CAISGSSNYGYTF. In nucleotides, the CDR3 is TGTGCCATCAGTGGCTCCTCTAACTATGGCTACACCTTC.

At least ten counts were recorded for this clonotype. V gene TRBV7-2 combines with J gene TRBJ1-5; a weak D match, TRBD1 (6 bases). Deletions cut 2 bases from V and 6 bases from J, with 14 bases between. Germline V gives CDR1 SGHTA, CDR2 FQGNSA. The CDR3 is made up of 15 amino acids. The CDR3 reads CASSLLTGTGQPQHF. CDR3 sequence (DNA): TGTGCCAGCAGCTTACTTACAGGGACGGGTCAGCCCCAGCATTTT.

This clonotype was seen a few times. CDR3 nucleotides: TGCAGTGCCGCGGAAGACACAGATACGCAGTATTTT. Its translation is CSAAEDTDTQYF. V gene TRBV20-1 combines with J gene TRBJ2-3, with no clear D. Germline CDR1 and CDR2: DFQATT and SNEGSKA (reference sequence). The CDR3 sequence is 12 residues long. V dropped 6 bases and J dropped 2 bases, with 9 bases sitting between them.